This T cell receptor beta chain was identified in a study of blood T cell repertoires in COVID-19. The V gene's germline CDR1 is SGHRS and CDR2 YFSETQ. Trimming stripped 4 bases from V and 2 bases from J, with 15 bases between. This CDR3 region has 15 residues. TCRdb keeps only in-frame clones here, not all; method: immunoSEQ multiplex PCR. The sample contains under 300,000 clones, around nine tenths of which appear only once. The sequencing sample was made of peripheral blood. The TCR was taken from a middle-aged woman who had recovered from COVID-19. The chain links TRBV5-1 to TRBJ1-1, with a tentative D call TRBD1 (5 bases). The CDR3 nucleotides are TGCGCCAGCAGCCCACTAGCGGGGGGAAACACTGAAGCTTTCTTT. It is translated as CASSPLAGGNTEAFF.